This TCR beta chain was observed in a study of blood T cell repertoires in COVID-19. Study details: Samples came from the United States, Italy and Spain, spanning acute and convalescent COVID-19. The analysed material was cDNA or gDNA that came from T cells, B-cell-depleted T cells, or PBMCs.

Authors' methods: Estimation of nucleated cell counts was performed using reference gene primer amplification. TCRdb's table, derived via immunoSEQ multiplex PCR, lists solely in-frame clones and lacks some. V and J calls plus clone size are reproduced from that table; the DNA served to infer D and trimming. The sample carries roughly 80,000 clones, about 91% recorded once. The sequenced sample was peripheral blood. The receptor comes from a woman of 80 years or more with acute or convalescent COVID-19.

The DNA of the CDR3 is TGTGCCAGCAGCCCAGGGACTAGCGGCCACAATGAGCAGTTCTTC. This gives the protein CASSPGTSGHNEQFF. V gene TRBV11-2 combines with J gene TRBJ2-1; 11 nucleotides line up with TRBD2. The CDR3 length is 15 residues. V lost 5 bases and J lost 5; bases outside the gene matches: 5. Germline assignment: CDR1 SGHAT and CDR2 FQNNGV.